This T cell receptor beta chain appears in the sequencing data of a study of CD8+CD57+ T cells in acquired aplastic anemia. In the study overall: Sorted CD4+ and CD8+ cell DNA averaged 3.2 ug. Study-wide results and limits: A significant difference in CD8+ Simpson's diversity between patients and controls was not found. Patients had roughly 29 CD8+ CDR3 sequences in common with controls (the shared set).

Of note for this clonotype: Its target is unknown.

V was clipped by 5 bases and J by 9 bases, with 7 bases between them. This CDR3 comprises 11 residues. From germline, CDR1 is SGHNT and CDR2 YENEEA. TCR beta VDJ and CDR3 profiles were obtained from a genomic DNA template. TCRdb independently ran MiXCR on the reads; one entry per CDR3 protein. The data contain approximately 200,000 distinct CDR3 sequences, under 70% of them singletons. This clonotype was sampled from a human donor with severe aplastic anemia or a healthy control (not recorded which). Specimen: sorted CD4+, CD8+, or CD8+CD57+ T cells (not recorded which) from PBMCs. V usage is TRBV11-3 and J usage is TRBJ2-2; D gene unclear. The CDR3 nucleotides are TGTGCCAGCAGCCCCGGCCGGGAGCTGTTTTTT. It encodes CASSPGRELFF.